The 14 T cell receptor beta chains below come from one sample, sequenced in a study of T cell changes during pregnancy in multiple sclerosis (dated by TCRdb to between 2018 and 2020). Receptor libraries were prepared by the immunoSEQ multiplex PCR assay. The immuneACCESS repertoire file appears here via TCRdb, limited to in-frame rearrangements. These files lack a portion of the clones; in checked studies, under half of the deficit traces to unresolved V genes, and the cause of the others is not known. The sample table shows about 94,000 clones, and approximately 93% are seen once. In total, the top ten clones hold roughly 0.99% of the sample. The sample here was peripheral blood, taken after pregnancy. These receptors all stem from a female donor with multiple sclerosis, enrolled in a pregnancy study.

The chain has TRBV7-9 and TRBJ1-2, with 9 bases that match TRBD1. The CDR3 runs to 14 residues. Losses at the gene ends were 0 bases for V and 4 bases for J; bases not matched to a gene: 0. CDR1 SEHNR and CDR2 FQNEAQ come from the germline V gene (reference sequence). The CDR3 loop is CASSLAGQGYGYTF. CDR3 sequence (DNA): TGTGCCAGCAGCTTAGCGGGACAGGGCTATGGCTACACCTTC.

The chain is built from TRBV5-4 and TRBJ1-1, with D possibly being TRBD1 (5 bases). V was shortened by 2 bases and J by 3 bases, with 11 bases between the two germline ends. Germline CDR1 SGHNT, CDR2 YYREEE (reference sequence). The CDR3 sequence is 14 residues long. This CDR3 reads CASSFNRFDTEAFF. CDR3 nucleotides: TGTGCCAGCAGCTTTAACAGGTTTGACACTGAAGCTTTCTTT.

Written as DNA, the CDR3 is TGTGCCTGGAGTTTAACAGGGTGGGAGACCCAGTACTTC. Protein product: CAWSLTGWETQYF. The chain combines TRBV30 with TRBJ2-5; weak D call: TRBD1 (6 bases). This CDR3 is built from 13 residues. V lost 2 bases, J lost 5 bases, and 12 bases lay in between. Germline CDR1 reads GTSNPN; CDR2 reads SVGIG (reference sequence).

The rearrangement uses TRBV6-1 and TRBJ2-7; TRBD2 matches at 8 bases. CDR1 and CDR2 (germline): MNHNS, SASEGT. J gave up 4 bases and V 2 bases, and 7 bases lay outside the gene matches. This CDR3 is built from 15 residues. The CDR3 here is CASSESGASGYEQYF. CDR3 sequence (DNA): TGTGCCAGCAGTGAATCGGGGGCTAGCGGGTACGAGCAGTACTTC.

This CDR3 reads CAIRPTSRTEAFF. The CDR3 DNA follows: TGTGCCATCAGACCAACATCTCGCACTGAAGCTTTCTTT. The V call is TRBV10-3, the J call TRBJ1-1, with unresolved D. Germline V gene data show CDR1 as ENHRY and CDR2 as SYGVKD. The ends were cut back, 6 bases at V and 4 bases at J, with 12 bases in the middle. CDR3 length equals 13 residues.

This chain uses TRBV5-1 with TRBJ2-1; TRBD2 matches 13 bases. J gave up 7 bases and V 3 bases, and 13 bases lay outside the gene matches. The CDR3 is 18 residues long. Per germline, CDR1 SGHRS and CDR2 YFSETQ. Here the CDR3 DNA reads TGCGCCAGCAGCTCCGGACTAGCGGGAGCCCCTTGGGAGAATGAGCAGTTCTTC. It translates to CASSSGLAGAPWENEQFF.

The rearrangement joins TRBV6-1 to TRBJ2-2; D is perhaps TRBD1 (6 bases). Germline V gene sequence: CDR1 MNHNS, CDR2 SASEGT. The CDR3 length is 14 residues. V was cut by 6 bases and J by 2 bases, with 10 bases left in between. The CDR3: CASRGHPNTGELFF. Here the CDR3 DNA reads TGTGCCAGCAGGGGACACCCTAACACCGGGGAGCTGTTTTTT.

CDR3 in amino acids: CASREAGSYEQYF. DNA for the CDR3: TGTGCCAGTAGAGAGGCGGGGTCCTACGAGCAGTACTTC. The chain employs TRBV19 and TRBJ2-7, with D perhaps TRBD2 (6 bases). The ends were cut back, 6 bases at V and 1 base at J, with 10 bases in the middle. This CDR3 has 13 residues. The germline CDR1 and CDR2 sequences are LNHDA and SQIVND (reference sequence).

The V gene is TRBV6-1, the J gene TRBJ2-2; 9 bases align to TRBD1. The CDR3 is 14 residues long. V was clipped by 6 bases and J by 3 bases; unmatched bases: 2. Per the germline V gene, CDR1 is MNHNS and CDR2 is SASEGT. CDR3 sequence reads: CASRGTGHTGELFF. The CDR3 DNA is TGTGCCAGCAGAGGGACAGGGCACACCGGGGAGCTGTTTTTT.

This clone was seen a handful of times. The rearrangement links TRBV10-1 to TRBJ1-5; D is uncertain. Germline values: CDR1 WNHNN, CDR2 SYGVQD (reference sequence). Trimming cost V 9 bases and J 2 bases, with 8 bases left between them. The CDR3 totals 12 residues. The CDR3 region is CARRARNQPQHF. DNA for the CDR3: TGCGCCAGGCGGGCCCGCAATCAGCCCCAGCATTTT.

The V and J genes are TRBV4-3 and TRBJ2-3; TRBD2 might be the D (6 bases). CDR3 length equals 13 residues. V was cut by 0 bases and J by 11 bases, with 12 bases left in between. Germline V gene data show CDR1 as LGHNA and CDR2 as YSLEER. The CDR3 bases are TGCGCCAGCAGCCAAGATCTGGGCGGGAAGCAGTATTTT. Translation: CASSQDLGGKQYF.

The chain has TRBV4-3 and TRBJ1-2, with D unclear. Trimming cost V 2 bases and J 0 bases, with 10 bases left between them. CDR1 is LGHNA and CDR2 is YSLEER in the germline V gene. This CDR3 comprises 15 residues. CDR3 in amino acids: CASSQQSMTNYGYTF. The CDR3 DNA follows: TGCGCCAGCAGCCAACAATCTATGACTAACTATGGCTACACCTTC.

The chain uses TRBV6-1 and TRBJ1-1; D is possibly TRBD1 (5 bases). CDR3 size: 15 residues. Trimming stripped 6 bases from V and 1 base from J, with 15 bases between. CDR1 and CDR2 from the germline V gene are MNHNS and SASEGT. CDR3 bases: TGTGCCAGCAGAATCCGGGACTCCCCGAACACTGAAGCTTTCTTT. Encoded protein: CASRIRDSPNTEAFF.

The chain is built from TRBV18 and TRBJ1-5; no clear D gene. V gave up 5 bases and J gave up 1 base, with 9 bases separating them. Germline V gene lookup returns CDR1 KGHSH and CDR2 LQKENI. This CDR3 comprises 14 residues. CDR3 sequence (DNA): TGTGCCAGCTCATTAGGCGGCAGCAATCAGCCCCAGCATTTT. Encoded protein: CASSLGGSNQPQHF.